This T cell receptor (beta chain) derives from a study of graft-versus-host responses after intestinal transplantation. Study-wide findings and caveats: High graft-versus-host to host-versus-graft clonal ratios were found in allografts of patients who had graft-donor T cell macrochimerism. After transplant, early declines in HvG clones were associated with peak levels of circulating GvH clones.

For this clone: The antigen is unknown.

The assay was immunoSEQ multiplex PCR, and TCRdb's table has in-frame clones only and misses some. The table shows 30,000 to 40,000 clones, with around 96% occurring only once. The CDR3 runs 13 residues. Trimming took off 0 bases at V and 4 bases at J, with 4 bases between the two ends. From germline, CDR1 is SGHVS and CDR2 FQNEAQ. The sequenced sample was PBMCs, obtained 16 days after intestinal transplant. This TCR derives from a human patient who received an intestinal transplant, so some T cells may come from the graft donor. The chain combines TRBV7-8 with TRBJ2-1, with D hard to call. CDR3 DNA sequence: TGTGCCAGCAGCTTAGCACTATACAATGAGCAGTTCTTC. The encoded protein is CASSLALYNEQFF.